Listed below are T cell receptor beta chains from one sample, sequenced in a study of cytomegalovirus exposure and HLA in healthy donors. Sequencing used immunoSEQ multiplex PCR; TCRdb keeps in-frame clones, though not all of them. The table lists around 270,000 clones, about 80% of them singletons. Material for sequencing was PBMCs. The receptor source for this set is a girl aged 2 to 10 in good health and CMV-seronegative. The CDR3 runs from the conserved cysteine through the conserved F or W. Each record gives: J gene, CDR3 length, clone size, D gene, V gene, CDR3 protein, CDR3 DNA. The D gene is left open where the match is weak. Clone size is shown for a subset of rows, as once, few, many or a class of expanded clone.

J gene: TRBJ2-2
CDR3 length: 11
clone size: -
D gene: TRBD2
V gene: TRBV20-1
CDR3 protein: CSASGAGELFF
CDR3 DNA: TGCAGTGCAAGCGGGGCCGGGGAGCTGTTTTTT

J gene: TRBJ2-5
CDR3 length: 15
clone size: -
D gene: -
V gene: TRBV4-1
CDR3 protein: CASSQEQGRRETQYF
CDR3 DNA: TGCGCCAGCAGCCAAGAGCAGGGGCGAAGGGAGACCCAGTACTTC

J gene: TRBJ2-1
CDR3 length: 12
clone size: -
D gene: -
V gene: TRBV7-3
CDR3 protein: CASSLGRGEQFF
CDR3 DNA: TGTGCCAGCAGTCTAGGGCGGGGTGAGCAGTTCTTC

J gene: TRBJ1-1
CDR3 length: 15
clone size: -
D gene: -
V gene: TRBV29-1
CDR3 protein: CSVPPGGSGYGEAFF
CDR3 DNA: TGCAGCGTCCCCCCCGGTGGCAGCGGTTATGGAGAAGCTTTCTTT

J gene: TRBJ2-7
CDR3 length: 18
clone size: -
D gene: TRBD2
V gene: TRBV18
CDR3 protein: CASSPLVQGSGGAHEQYF
CDR3 DNA: TGTGCCAGCTCACCACTAGTTCAGGGTAGCGGGGGAGCCCACGAGCAGTACTTC

J gene: TRBJ1-2
CDR3 length: 16
clone size: -
D gene: -
V gene: TRBV6-5
CDR3 protein: CASSYSRQLHPYGYTF
CDR3 DNA: TGTGCCAGCAGTTATTCTCGACAACTCCACCCCTATGGCTACACCTTC

J gene: TRBJ2-5
CDR3 length: 13
clone size: -
D gene: TRBD1
V gene: TRBV7-2
CDR3 protein: CASSRDSQETQYF
CDR3 DNA: TGTGCCAGCAGCAGGGACAGCCAAGAGACCCAGTACTTC

J gene: TRBJ1-2
CDR3 length: 15
clone size: -
D gene: TRBD1
V gene: TRBV13
CDR3 protein: CASSYPRGPNYGYTF
CDR3 DNA: TGTGCCAGCAGCTACCCCAGGGGGCCTAACTATGGCTACACCTTC

J gene: TRBJ1-1
CDR3 length: 15
clone size: -
D gene: -
V gene: TRBV9
CDR3 protein: CASSVVGTGNTEAFF
CDR3 DNA: TGTGCCAGCAGCGTAGTAGGGACTGGGAACACTGAAGCTTTCTTT

J gene: TRBJ2-1
CDR3 length: 15
clone size: -
D gene: -
V gene: TRBV6-5
CDR3 protein: CASSYGRARHDEQFF
CDR3 DNA: TGTGCCAGCAGTTACGGCAGGGCAAGGCACGATGAGCAGTTCTTC

J gene: TRBJ2-2
CDR3 length: 17
clone size: -
D gene: TRBD2
V gene: TRBV15
CDR3 protein: CATSRGGLAGVTGELFF
CDR3 DNA: TGTGCCACCAGCAGAGGGGGACTAGCGGGAGTCACCGGGGAGCTGTTTTTT

J gene: TRBJ2-2
CDR3 length: 14
clone size: -
D gene: -
V gene: TRBV15
CDR3 protein: CATSIKRDTGELFF
CDR3 DNA: TGTGCCACCAGCATTAAACGGGACACCGGGGAGCTGTTTTTT

J gene: TRBJ2-1
CDR3 length: 16
clone size: -
D gene: -
V gene: TRBV4-1
CDR3 protein: CASSQGTQRGWSEQFF
CDR3 DNA: TGCGCCAGCAGCCAAGGGACACAGCGTGGATGGAGTGAGCAGTTCTTC

J gene: TRBJ2-2
CDR3 length: 16
clone size: -
D gene: -
V gene: TRBV28
CDR3 protein: CASSLDNWRGTGELFF
CDR3 DNA: TGTGCCAGCAGTTTAGATAATTGGCGGGGCACCGGGGAGCTGTTTTTT

J gene: TRBJ1-5
CDR3 length: 14
clone size: -
D gene: TRBD1
V gene: TRBV6-1
CDR3 protein: CASNQQGRNQPQHF
CDR3 DNA: TGTGCCAGCAATCAACAGGGGAGGAATCAGCCCCAGCATTTT

J gene: TRBJ2-3
CDR3 length: 15
clone size: -
D gene: -
V gene: TRBV15
CDR3 protein: CATSRVGGLADTQYF
CDR3 DNA: TGTGCCACCAGCAGAGTAGGGGGTCTCGCAGATACGCAGTATTTT

J gene: TRBJ2-7
CDR3 length: 15
clone size: -
D gene: TRBD1
V gene: TRBV11-2
CDR3 protein: CASSSIGQGSYEQYF
CDR3 DNA: TGTGCCAGCAGCTCAATCGGACAGGGTTCTTACGAGCAGTACTTC

J gene: TRBJ2-2
CDR3 length: 15
clone size: few
D gene: -
V gene: TRBV28
CDR3 protein: CASEAGLPGAGELFF
CDR3 DNA: TGTGCCAGCGAAGCGGGTCTTCCGGGCGCCGGGGAGCTGTTTTTT

J gene: TRBJ2-3
CDR3 length: 13
clone size: -
D gene: -
V gene: TRBV10-3
CDR3 protein: CAITEGSPDTQYF
CDR3 DNA: TGTGCCATCACCGAGGGTAGCCCAGATACGCAGTATTTT

J gene: TRBJ2-7
CDR3 length: 19
clone size: -
D gene: TRBD1
V gene: TRBV5-5
CDR3 protein: CASSLFLPGTVVNSYEQYF
CDR3 DNA: TGTGCCAGCAGCTTGTTCCTCCCCGGGACAGTAGTAAACTCCTACGAGCAGTACTTC

J gene: TRBJ2-1
CDR3 length: 16
clone size: -
D gene: TRBD2
V gene: TRBV28
CDR3 protein: CASSFSGTSSYNEQFF
CDR3 DNA: TGTGCCAGCAGTTTTTCCGGGACTAGCTCGTACAATGAGCAGTTCTTC

J gene: TRBJ2-1
CDR3 length: 15
clone size: few
D gene: TRBD2
V gene: TRBV6-6
CDR3 protein: CASRPGLAGNNEQFF
CDR3 DNA: TGTGCCAGCAGACCTGGACTAGCGGGGAACAATGAGCAGTTCTTC

J gene: TRBJ2-1
CDR3 length: 15
clone size: -
D gene: -
V gene: TRBV27
CDR3 protein: CASSLEVTGSNEQFF
CDR3 DNA: TGTGCCAGCAGTTTAGAGGTCACAGGCTCCAATGAGCAGTTCTTC

J gene: TRBJ1-1
CDR3 length: 14
clone size: -
D gene: -
V gene: TRBV7-2
CDR3 protein: CASSLTGMNTEAFF
CDR3 DNA: TGTGCCAGCAGCTTAACTGGTATGAACACTGAAGCTTTCTTT

J gene: TRBJ2-5
CDR3 length: 11
clone size: -
D gene: -
V gene: TRBV20-1
CDR3 protein: CSAGGQETQYF
CDR3 DNA: TGCAGTGCTGGGGGGCAAGAGACCCAGTACTTC

J gene: TRBJ2-1
CDR3 length: 16
clone size: -
D gene: TRBD2
V gene: TRBV9
CDR3 protein: CASSGMRSGGYNEQFF
CDR3 DNA: TGTGCCAGCAGCGGAATGAGGTCGGGGGGCTACAATGAGCAGTTCTTC

J gene: TRBJ1-2
CDR3 length: 13
clone size: -
D gene: -
V gene: TRBV7-3
CDR3 protein: CASRFRQVDGYTF
CDR3 DNA: TGTGCCAGCAGGTTTCGACAGGTCGATGGCTACACCTTC

J gene: TRBJ2-7
CDR3 length: 16
clone size: -
D gene: TRBD1
V gene: TRBV29-1
CDR3 protein: CSVGPDREHGAYEQYF
CDR3 DNA: TGCAGCGTTGGACCGGACAGGGAGCACGGGGCTTACGAGCAGTACTTC

J gene: TRBJ1-4
CDR3 length: 14
clone size: -
D gene: -
V gene: TRBV9
CDR3 protein: CASSGGATNEKLFF
CDR3 DNA: TGTGCCAGCAGCGGCGGTGCAACTAATGAAAAACTGTTTTTT

J gene: TRBJ2-2
CDR3 length: 17
clone size: -
D gene: -
V gene: TRBV4-1
CDR3 protein: CASSQEVPVLNTGELFF
CDR3 DNA: TGCGCCAGCAGCCAAGAGGTTCCGGTGCTCAACACCGGGGAGCTGTTTTTT

J gene: TRBJ2-5
CDR3 length: 14
clone size: -
D gene: TRBD1
V gene: TRBV30
CDR3 protein: CAWEQGAGQETQYF
CDR3 DNA: TGTGCCTGGGAACAGGGGGCGGGTCAAGAGACCCAGTACTTC

J gene: TRBJ1-4
CDR3 length: 16
clone size: once
D gene: TRBD1
V gene: TRBV19
CDR3 protein: CASSLDRGRANEKLFF
CDR3 DNA: TGTGCCAGTAGTTTGGACAGGGGACGCGCTAATGAAAAACTGTTTTTT

J gene: TRBJ1-5
CDR3 length: 17
clone size: few
D gene: -
V gene: TRBV7-3
CDR3 protein: CASSPQRADYSNQPQHF
CDR3 DNA: TGTGCCAGCAGCCCCCAGCGGGCAGATTATAGCAATCAGCCCCAGCATTTT

J gene: TRBJ1-5
CDR3 length: 13
clone size: -
D gene: TRBD1
V gene: TRBV27
CDR3 protein: CASRRTGRQPQHF
CDR3 DNA: TGTGCCAGCAGACGGACAGGGCGTCAGCCCCAGCATTTT

J gene: TRBJ2-3
CDR3 length: 15
clone size: -
D gene: TRBD2
V gene: TRBV6-5
CDR3 protein: CASSRQGLAADTQYF
CDR3 DNA: TGTGCCAGCAGCCGCCAGGGACTAGCCGCAGATACGCAGTATTTT

J gene: TRBJ2-3
CDR3 length: 16
clone size: -
D gene: TRBD2
V gene: TRBV28
CDR3 protein: CASSSHPGTSADTQYF
CDR3 DNA: TGTGCCAGCAGTTCCCATCCTGGGACTAGCGCGGATACGCAGTATTTT

J gene: TRBJ2-2
CDR3 length: 17
clone size: few
D gene: TRBD2
V gene: TRBV29-1
CDR3 protein: CSVVRLAGGPGTGELFF
CDR3 DNA: TGCAGCGTTGTTAGGCTAGCGGGGGGGCCGGGAACCGGGGAGCTGTTTTTT

J gene: TRBJ2-7
CDR3 length: 14
clone size: -
D gene: -
V gene: TRBV19
CDR3 protein: CASSIDGVGLEQYF
CDR3 DNA: TGTGCCAGTAGTATAGATGGTGTGGGCTTGGAGCAGTACTTC

J gene: TRBJ1-1
CDR3 length: 14
clone size: -
D gene: -
V gene: TRBV29-1
CDR3 protein: CSVRGQFSVTEAFF
CDR3 DNA: TGCAGCGTCCGTGGACAGTTTTCAGTAACTGAAGCTTTCTTT

J gene: TRBJ2-4
CDR3 length: 13
clone size: -
D gene: TRBD2
V gene: TRBV9
CDR3 protein: CASSVDGGFIQYF
CDR3 DNA: TGTGCCAGCAGCGTAGACGGGGGGTTCATTCAGTACTTC

J gene: TRBJ1-1
CDR3 length: 15
clone size: -
D gene: TRBD1
V gene: TRBV18
CDR3 protein: CASSRDRGIGTEAFF
CDR3 DNA: TGTGCCAGCTCACGGGACAGGGGAATCGGTACTGAAGCTTTCTTT

J gene: TRBJ1-3
CDR3 length: 11
clone size: -
D gene: -
V gene: TRBV7-9
CDR3 protein: CASSEANTIYF
CDR3 DNA: TGTGCCAGCAGCGAAGCAAACACCATATATTTT

J gene: TRBJ2-4
CDR3 length: 14
clone size: -
D gene: TRBD1
V gene: TRBV30
CDR3 protein: CAWSPGQGRDIQYF
CDR3 DNA: TGTGCCTGGAGTCCTGGACAGGGTCGGGACATTCAGTACTTC

J gene: TRBJ2-7
CDR3 length: 14
clone size: -
D gene: -
V gene: TRBV7-8
CDR3 protein: CASSPVGISYEQYF
CDR3 DNA: TGTGCCAGCAGCCCCGTCGGGATCTCCTACGAGCAGTACTTC

J gene: TRBJ2-5
CDR3 length: 14
clone size: -
D gene: TRBD1
V gene: TRBV6-5
CDR3 protein: CATRDRVFQETQYF
CDR3 DNA: TGTGCCACCCGGGACAGGGTGTTTCAGGAGACCCAGTACTTC

J gene: TRBJ1-1
CDR3 length: 14
clone size: -
D gene: -
V gene: TRBV10-3
CDR3 protein: CAIREQGRSSEAFF
CDR3 DNA: TGTGCCATCAGGGAACAGGGCCGGAGCTCTGAAGCTTTCTTT

J gene: TRBJ2-2
CDR3 length: 19
clone size: -
D gene: TRBD2
V gene: TRBV18
CDR3 protein: CASSEAGGRKHMITGELFF
CDR3 DNA: TGTGCCAGCTCAGAAGCGGGGGGTCGCAAACACATGATCACCGGGGAGCTGTTTTTT

J gene: TRBJ2-1
CDR3 length: 15
clone size: once
D gene: -
V gene: TRBV7-2
CDR3 protein: CASSPTQGNGNEQFF
CDR3 DNA: TGTGCCAGCAGCCCAACTCAGGGTAACGGCAATGAGCAGTTCTTC

J gene: TRBJ1-2
CDR3 length: 14
clone size: -
D gene: -
V gene: TRBV9
CDR3 protein: CASGGGSANYGYTF
CDR3 DNA: TGTGCCAGCGGGGGGGGGAGTGCTAACTATGGCTACACCTTC

J gene: TRBJ2-2
CDR3 length: 12
clone size: -
D gene: -
V gene: TRBV7-9
CDR3 protein: CASSLSFGELFF
CDR3 DNA: TGTGCCAGCAGCTTATCGTTCGGGGAGCTGTTTTTT

J gene: TRBJ2-6
CDR3 length: 15
clone size: few
D gene: -
V gene: TRBV28
CDR3 protein: CASSLFGSGANVLTF
CDR3 DNA: TGTGCCAGCAGTTTGTTCGGCTCTGGGGCCAACGTCCTGACTTTC

J gene: TRBJ1-6
CDR3 length: 15
clone size: once
D gene: TRBD1
V gene: TRBV6-6
CDR3 protein: CASSPPTGHNSPLHF
CDR3 DNA: TGTGCCAGCAGCCCCCCGACAGGGCATAATTCACCCCTCCACTTT